This is a list of T cell receptor beta chains from one sample in a study of blood T cell repertoires in COVID-19. Profiled with immunoSEQ multiplex PCR; TCRdb holds only in-frame clones, not every one. The sample lists about 210,000 clones, roughly 86% occurring once. Sequencing was carried out using peripheral blood. The receptors come from a woman aged 45 to 65 with active or convalescent COVID-19. CDR3s include the opening cysteine and the closing phenylalanine or tryptophan. A D gene is named only where the DNA matches it firmly. Rows may omit the clone size; those that give it use once, few, many or a size class.

V,length,D,J,size,CDR3,DNA
TRBV28,12,.,TRBJ1-2,.,CASSFHGYGYTF,TGTGCCAGCAGTTTTCACGGGTATGGCTACACCTTC
TRBV9,15,.,TRBJ2-2,.,CASSVVGRAPGELFF,TGTGCCAGCAGCGTAGTCGGCAGGGCGCCCGGGGAGCTGTTTTTT
TRBV3-1/TRBV3-2,19,.,TRBJ2-3,.,CASSHSQGPSSTGTDTQYF,TGTGCCAGCAGCCATAGTCAGGGGCCCTCGAGTACAGGCACAGATACGCAGTATTTT
TRBV5-6,18,.,TRBJ2-7,.,CASSSFGQGGQRAYEQYF,TGTGCCAGCAGCTCCTTTGGTCAGGGGGGACAGCGAGCTTACGAGCAGTACTTC
TRBV28,14,.,TRBJ1-1,few,CASSLRVMNTEAFF,TGTGCCAGCAGCCTTCGGGTCATGAACACTGAAGCTTTCTTT
TRBV28,13,.,TRBJ2-1,.,CASSLPHGDEQFF,TGTGCCAGCAGTTTACCCCACGGGGATGAGCAGTTCTTC
TRBV6-5,14,.,TRBJ1-1,.,CASSPDTGNTEAFF,TGTGCCAGCAGTCCGGACACGGGGAACACTGAAGCTTTCTTT
TRBV28,16,TRBD1,TRBJ1-5,.,CASSRLGQGTDQPQHF,TGTGCCAGCAGCCGCCTGGGACAGGGAACCGATCAGCCCCAGCATTTT
TRBV7-6,16,TRBD1,TRBJ2-7,.,CASSLASQGATYEQYF,TGTGCCAGCAGCTTAGCGAGTCAGGGGGCTACCTACGAGCAGTACTTC
TRBV5-5,17,TRBD1,TRBJ1-2,.,CASSLGRQGESSYGYTF,TGTGCCAGCAGCTTGGGGCGACAGGGTGAATCTAGCTATGGCTACACCTTC
TRBV24-1,14,TRBD2,TRBJ2-2,.,CATGGDRDTGELFF,TGTGCCACCGGGGGGGATAGGGACACCGGGGAGCTGTTTTTT
TRBV3-1/TRBV3-2,14,.,TRBJ1-2,.,CASSPSDRNYGYTF,TGTGCCAGCAGCCCATCCGACAGGAACTATGGCTACACCTTC
TRBV30,13,TRBD2,TRBJ2-7,.,CAWSPAGAYEQYF,TGTGCCTGGAGTCCGGCGGGGGCCTACGAGCAGTACTTC
TRBV29-1,15,.,TRBJ2-2,.,CSVDERQGGTGELFF,TGCAGCGTTGATGAACGGCAGGGAGGAACCGGGGAGCTGTTTTTT
TRBV11-2,12,.,TRBJ1-1,.,CASSGGWGGAFF,TGTGCCAGCAGCGGGGGATGGGGGGGAGCTTTCTTT
TRBV10-3,14,.,TRBJ1-1,.,CAITGGEWNTEAFF,TGTGCCATCACCGGGGGGGAATGGAACACTGAAGCTTTCTTT
TRBV24-1,14,.,TRBJ2-7,.,CATSDAGSPYEQYF,TGTGCCACCAGTGACGCAGGGTCGCCCTACGAGCAGTACTTC
TRBV11-2,16,TRBD2,TRBJ2-7,.,CASSSGGGWSSYEQYF,TGTGCCAGCAGCTCCGGGGGGGGCTGGAGCTCCTACGAGCAGTACTTC
TRBV6-5,12,TRBD1,TRBJ1-6,.,CASSYTGGPLHF,TGTGCCAGCAGTTACACAGGGGGCCCCCTCCACTTT
TRBV18,15,.,TRBJ2-1,.,CASSGVGRMGNEQFF,TGTGCCAGCTCCGGCGTGGGGAGAATGGGGAATGAGCAGTTCTTC
TRBV24-1,13,.,TRBJ1-5,.,CATREGGNQPQHF,TGTGCCACCAGGGAGGGAGGGAATCAGCCCCAGCATTTT
TRBV11-2,15,TRBD2,TRBJ2-3,.,CASSLGLAAPDTQYF,TGTGCCAGCAGCTTGGGACTAGCAGCCCCAGATACGCAGTATTTT
TRBV3-1/TRBV3-2,12,.,TRBJ1-1,.,CASSRRNTEAFF,TGTGCCAGCAGCCGGAGAAACACTGAAGCTTTCTTT
TRBV24-1,14,.,TRBJ2-3,.,CATSAATSTDTQYF,TGTGCCACCTCCGCCGCGACTAGCACAGATACGCAGTATTTT
TRBV24-1,14,TRBD2,TRBJ2-2,.,CATRGRGWTGELFF,TGTGCCACCAGGGGGAGGGGTTGGACCGGGGAGCTGTTTTTT
TRBV6-4,14,TRBD2,TRBJ2-2,.,CASRTGGYTGELFF,TGTGCCAGCAGGACGGGGGGGTACACCGGGGAGCTGTTTTTT
TRBV19,15,TRBD2,TRBJ2-1,.,CASSMVLAGTNEQFF,TGTGCCAGTAGTATGGTTCTAGCGGGAACCAATGAGCAGTTCTTC
TRBV29-1,11,.,TRBJ2-1,.,CSVEDRNEQFF,TGCAGCGTTGAAGACCGTAATGAGCAGTTCTTC
TRBV15,17,.,TRBJ1-5,.,CATSRTRGIGNNQPQHF,TGTGCCACCAGCAGAACGAGAGGAATAGGCAACAATCAGCCCCAGCATTTT
TRBV11-2,15,.,TRBJ1-6,once,CASSLAPTGSSPLHF,TGTGCCAGCAGCTTAGCCCCGACCGGGTCATCACCCCTCCACTTT
TRBV25-1,17,TRBD2,TRBJ2-3,.,CASSASVAGSGTNTQYF,TGTGCCAGCAGTGCCTCGGTAGCGGGGTCAGGGACGAATACGCAGTATTTT
TRBV5-1,14,.,TRBJ2-7,few,CASSLETWRDEQYF,TGCGCCAGCAGCTTGGAGACGTGGCGGGACGAGCAGTACTTC
TRBV12-3/TRBV12-4,13,.,TRBJ2-5,few,CASRTGSQETQYF,TGTGCCAGCAGGACAGGATCCCAAGAGACCCAGTACTTC
TRBV2,16,.,TRBJ1-5,.,CASSEGSGGSNQPQHF,TGTGCCAGCAGTGAAGGGTCCGGCGGTAGCAATCAGCCCCAGCATTTT
TRBV4-1,18,.,TRBJ1-6,.,CASSQEGAGVFFNSPLHF,TGCGCCAGCAGCCAAGAGGGAGCAGGGGTGTTTTTTAATTCACCCCTCCACTTT
TRBV10-3,14,.,TRBJ1-1,.,CAIRGAGGNTEAFF,TGTGCCATCAGAGGGGCAGGCGGGAACACTGAAGCTTTCTTT
TRBV3-1/TRBV3-2,17,TRBD1,TRBJ2-5,.,CASSQDGRGRLGETQYF,TGTGCCAGCAGCCAAGACGGCAGGGGGCGGCTTGGAGAGACCCAGTACTTC
TRBV10-3,16,.,TRBJ2-5,.,CAVQRLRDHRQETQYF,TGTGCCGTCCAGCGGCTTCGCGACCACCGGCAAGAGACCCAGTACTTC
TRBV19,14,.,TRBJ1-4,few,CASRFWTVNEKLFF,TGTGCCAGTCGATTTTGGACAGTCAATGAAAAACTGTTTTTT